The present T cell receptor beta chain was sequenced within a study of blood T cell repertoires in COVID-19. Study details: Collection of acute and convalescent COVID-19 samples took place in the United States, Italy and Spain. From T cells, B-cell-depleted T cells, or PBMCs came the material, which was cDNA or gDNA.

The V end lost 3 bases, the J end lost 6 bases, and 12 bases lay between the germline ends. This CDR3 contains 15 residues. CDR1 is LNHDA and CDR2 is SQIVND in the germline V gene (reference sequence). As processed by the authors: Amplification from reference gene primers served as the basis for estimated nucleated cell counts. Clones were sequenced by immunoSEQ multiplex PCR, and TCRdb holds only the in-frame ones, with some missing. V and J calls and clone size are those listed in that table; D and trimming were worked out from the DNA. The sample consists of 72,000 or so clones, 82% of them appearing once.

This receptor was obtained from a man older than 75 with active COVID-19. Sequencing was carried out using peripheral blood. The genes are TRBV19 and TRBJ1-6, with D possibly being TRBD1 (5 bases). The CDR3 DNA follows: TGTGCCAGTAGTATCACCTGGGGCGGTAATTCACCCCTCCACTTT. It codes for CASSITWGGNSPLHF.